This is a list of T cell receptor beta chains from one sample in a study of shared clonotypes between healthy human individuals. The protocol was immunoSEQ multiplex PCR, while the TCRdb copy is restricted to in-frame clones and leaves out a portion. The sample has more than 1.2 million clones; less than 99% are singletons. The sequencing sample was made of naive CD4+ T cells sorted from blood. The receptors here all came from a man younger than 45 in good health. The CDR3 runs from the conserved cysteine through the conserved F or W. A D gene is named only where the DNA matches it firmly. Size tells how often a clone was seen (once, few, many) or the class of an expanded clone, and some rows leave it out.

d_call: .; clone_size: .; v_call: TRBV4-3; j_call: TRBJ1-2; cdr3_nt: TGCGCCAGCAGCCAAGATTTCCCACCTCGAGGTGGCTACACCTTC; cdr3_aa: CASSQDFPPRGGYTF
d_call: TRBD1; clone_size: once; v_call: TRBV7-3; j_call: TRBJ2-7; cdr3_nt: TGTGCCAGCAGCGAGGCCGGGACAGGCTACGAGCAGTACTTC; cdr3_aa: CASSEAGTGYEQYF
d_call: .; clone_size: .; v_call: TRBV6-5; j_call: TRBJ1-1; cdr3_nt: TGTGCCAGCAGACAGGACAGCCTCTTGAACACTGAAGCTTTCTTT; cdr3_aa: CASRQDSLLNTEAFF
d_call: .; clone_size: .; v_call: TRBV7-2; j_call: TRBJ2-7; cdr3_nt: TGTGCCAGCAGCTTAGGGACTTACTACGAGCAGTACTTC; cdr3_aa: CASSLGTYYEQYF
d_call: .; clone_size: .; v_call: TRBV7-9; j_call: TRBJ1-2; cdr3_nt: TGTGCCAGCAGCTTAGGGGGCACAGGGACTAACTATGGCTACACCTTC; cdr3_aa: CASSLGGTGTNYGYTF
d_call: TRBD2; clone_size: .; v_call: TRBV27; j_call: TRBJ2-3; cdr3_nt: TGTGCCAGCAGTTCCGGGAGGGGCACAGATACGCAGTATTTT; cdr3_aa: CASSSGRGTDTQYF
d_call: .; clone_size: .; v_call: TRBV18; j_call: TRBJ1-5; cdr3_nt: TGTGCCAGCTCACCACCTGGGGAAAGATCTCAGCCCCAGCATTTT; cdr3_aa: CASSPPGERSQPQHF
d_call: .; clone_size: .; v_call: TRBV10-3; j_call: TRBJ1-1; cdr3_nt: TGTGCCATCAGTGCGGAGGGCACTTTGACTGAAGCTTTCTTT; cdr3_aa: CAISAEGTLTEAFF
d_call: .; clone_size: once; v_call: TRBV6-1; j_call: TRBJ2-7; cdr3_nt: TGTGCCAGCAGTGAAGTGGGTAGCGGCTACGAGCAGTACTTC; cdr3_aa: CASSEVGSGYEQYF
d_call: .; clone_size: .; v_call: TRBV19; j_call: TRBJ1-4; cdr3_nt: TGTGCCAGTAGACCCCCGGGAGGGACAACTAATGAAAAACTGTTTTTT; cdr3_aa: CASRPPGGTTNEKLFF
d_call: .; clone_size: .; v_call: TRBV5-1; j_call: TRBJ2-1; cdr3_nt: TGCGCCAGCAGCTTGAGTGCCGGTGAGCAGTTCTTC; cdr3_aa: CASSLSAGEQFF